This T cell receptor beta chain was profiled in a study of blood T cell repertoires in COVID-19. Study information: PBMCs, B-cell-depleted T cells, or T cells provided the cDNA or gDNA that made up the material.

The CDR3 length is 13 residues. V shed 6 bases and J 5 bases; nucleotides not matched to a gene: 3. CDR1 and CDR2 from the germline V gene are SNHLY and FYNNEI. This table comes from immunoSEQ multiplex PCR, and its TCRdb copy is limited to in-frame clones, with some not included. The table has more than 65,000 clones, approximately 80% seen once. The chain joins TRBV2 to TRBJ1-5, with 8 bases aligning to TRBD1. This receptor was obtained from a woman aged 45-65 years with acute or convalescent COVID-19. Material: peripheral blood. CDR3 loop: CASRGQGDQPQHF. The CDR3 bases are TGTGCCAGCAGAGGACAGGGCGATCAGCCCCAGCATTTT.